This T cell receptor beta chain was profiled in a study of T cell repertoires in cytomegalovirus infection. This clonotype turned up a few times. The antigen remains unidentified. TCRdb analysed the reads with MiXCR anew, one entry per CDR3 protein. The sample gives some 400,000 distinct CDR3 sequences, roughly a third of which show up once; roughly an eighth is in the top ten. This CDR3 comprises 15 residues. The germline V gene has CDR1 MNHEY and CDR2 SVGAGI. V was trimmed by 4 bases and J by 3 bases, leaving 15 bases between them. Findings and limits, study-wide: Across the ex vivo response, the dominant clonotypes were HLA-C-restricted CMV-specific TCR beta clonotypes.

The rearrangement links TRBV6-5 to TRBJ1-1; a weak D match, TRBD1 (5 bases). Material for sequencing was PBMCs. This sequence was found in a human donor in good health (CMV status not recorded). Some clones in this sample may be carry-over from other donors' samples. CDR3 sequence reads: CASSLRTIAYTEAFF. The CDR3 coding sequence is TGTGCCAGCAGTTTAAGGACAATTGCGTACACTGAAGCTTTCTTT.